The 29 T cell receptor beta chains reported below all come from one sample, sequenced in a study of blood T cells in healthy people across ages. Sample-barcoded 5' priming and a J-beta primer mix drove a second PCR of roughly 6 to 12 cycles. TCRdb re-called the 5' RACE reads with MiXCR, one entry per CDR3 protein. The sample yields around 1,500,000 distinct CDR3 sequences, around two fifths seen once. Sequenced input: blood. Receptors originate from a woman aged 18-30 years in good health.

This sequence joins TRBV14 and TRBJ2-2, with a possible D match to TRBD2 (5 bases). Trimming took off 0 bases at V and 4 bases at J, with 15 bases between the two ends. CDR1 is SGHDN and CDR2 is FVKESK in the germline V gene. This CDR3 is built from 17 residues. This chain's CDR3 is CASSQEWRTPPTGELFF. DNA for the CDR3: TGTGCCAGCAGCCAAGAGTGGAGGACCCCACCCACCGGGGAGCTGTTTTTT.

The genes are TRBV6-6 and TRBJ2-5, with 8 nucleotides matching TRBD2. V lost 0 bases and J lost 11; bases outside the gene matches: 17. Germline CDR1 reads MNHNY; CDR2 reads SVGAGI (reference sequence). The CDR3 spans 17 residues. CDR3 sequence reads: CASSYSRTSGTGNEQYF. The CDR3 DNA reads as TGTGCCAGCAGTTACTCGAGAACTAGCGGCACTGGGAATGAGCAGTACTTC.

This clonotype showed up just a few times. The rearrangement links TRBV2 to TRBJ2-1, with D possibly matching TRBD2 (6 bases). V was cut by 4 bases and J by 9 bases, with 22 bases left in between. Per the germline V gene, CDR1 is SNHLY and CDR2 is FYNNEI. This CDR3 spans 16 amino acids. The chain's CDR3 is CASSASWGGGTGEQFF. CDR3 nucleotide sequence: TGTGCCAGCAGTGCCTCCTGGGGAGGTGGGACTGGTGAGCAGTTCTTC.

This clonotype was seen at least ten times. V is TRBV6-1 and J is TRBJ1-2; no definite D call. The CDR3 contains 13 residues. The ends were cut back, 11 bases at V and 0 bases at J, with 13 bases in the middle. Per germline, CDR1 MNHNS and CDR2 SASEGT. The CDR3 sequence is CAALPTPNYGYTF. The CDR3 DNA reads TGTGCCGCCCTCCCGACGCCTAACTATGGCTACACCTTC.

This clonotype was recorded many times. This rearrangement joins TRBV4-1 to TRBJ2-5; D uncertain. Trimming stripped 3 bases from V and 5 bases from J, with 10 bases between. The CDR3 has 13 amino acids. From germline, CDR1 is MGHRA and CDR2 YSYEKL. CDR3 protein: CASSQGPLETQYF. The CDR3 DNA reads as TGCGCCAGCAGCCAGGGTCCTCTGGAGACCCAGTACTTC.

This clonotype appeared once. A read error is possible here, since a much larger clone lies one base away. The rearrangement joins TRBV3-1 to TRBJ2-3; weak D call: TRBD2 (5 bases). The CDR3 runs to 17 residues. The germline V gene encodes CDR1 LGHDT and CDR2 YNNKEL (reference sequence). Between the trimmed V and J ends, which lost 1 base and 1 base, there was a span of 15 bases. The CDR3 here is CASSQGQERMGTDTQYF. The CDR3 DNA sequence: TGTGCCAGCAGCCAAGGTCAGGAGCGGATGGGCACAGATACGCAGTATTTT.

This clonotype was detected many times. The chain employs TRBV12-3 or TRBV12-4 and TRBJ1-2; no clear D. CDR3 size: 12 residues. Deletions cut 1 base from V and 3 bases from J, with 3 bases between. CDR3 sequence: CASSLGHYGYTF. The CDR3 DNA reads TGTGCCAGCAGTTTAGGCCACTATGGCTACACCTTC.

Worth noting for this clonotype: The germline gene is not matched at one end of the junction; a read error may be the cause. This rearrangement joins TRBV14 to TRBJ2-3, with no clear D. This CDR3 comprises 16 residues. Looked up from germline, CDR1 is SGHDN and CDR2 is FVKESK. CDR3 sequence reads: CASSQGRSSYTDAQYF. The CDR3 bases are TGTGCCAGCAGCCAAGGGCGTTCGTCATACACAGATGCGCAGTATTTT.

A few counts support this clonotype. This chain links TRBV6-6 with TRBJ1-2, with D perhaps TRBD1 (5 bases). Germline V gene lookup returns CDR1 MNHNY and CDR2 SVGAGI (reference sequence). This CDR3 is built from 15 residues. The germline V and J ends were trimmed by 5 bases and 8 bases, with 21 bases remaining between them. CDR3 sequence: CASSGTGTPLGGYTF. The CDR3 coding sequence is TGTGCCAGCAGTGGGACCGGGACTCCGCTGGGAGGCTACACCTTC.

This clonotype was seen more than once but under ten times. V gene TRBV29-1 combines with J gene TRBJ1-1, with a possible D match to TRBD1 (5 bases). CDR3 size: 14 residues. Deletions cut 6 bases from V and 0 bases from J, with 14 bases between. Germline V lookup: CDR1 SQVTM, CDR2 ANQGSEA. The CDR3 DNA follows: TGCAGCGTGAGAGACAGTTATATGAACACTGAAGCTTTCTTT. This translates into CSVRDSYMNTEAFF.

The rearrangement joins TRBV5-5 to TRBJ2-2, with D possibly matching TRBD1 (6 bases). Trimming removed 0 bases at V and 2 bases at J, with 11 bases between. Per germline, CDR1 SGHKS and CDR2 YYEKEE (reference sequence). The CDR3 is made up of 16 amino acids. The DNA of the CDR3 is TGTGCCAGCAGCTTGGGGGTAGGGGGTAACACCGGGGAGCTGTTTTTT. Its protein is CASSLGVGGNTGELFF.

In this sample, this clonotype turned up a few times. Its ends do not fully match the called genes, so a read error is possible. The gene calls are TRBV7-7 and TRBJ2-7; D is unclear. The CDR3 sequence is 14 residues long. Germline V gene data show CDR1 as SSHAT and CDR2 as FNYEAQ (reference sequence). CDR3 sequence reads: CASSLRVGLYEQYF. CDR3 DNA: TGTGCTAGCAGCTTACGTGTGGGCCTCTACGAGCAGTACTTC.

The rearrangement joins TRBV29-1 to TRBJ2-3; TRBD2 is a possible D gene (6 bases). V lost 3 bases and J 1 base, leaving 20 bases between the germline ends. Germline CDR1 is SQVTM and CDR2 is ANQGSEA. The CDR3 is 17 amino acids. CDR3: CSVDPLRGLRRTDTQYF. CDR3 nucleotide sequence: TGCAGCGTTGACCCTCTGAGGGGACTCCGTCGCACAGATACGCAGTATTTT.

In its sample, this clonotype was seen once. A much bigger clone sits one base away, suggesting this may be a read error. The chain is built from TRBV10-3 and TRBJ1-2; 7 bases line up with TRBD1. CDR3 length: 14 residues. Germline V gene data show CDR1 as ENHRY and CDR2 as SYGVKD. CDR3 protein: CAISETGANYGHTF. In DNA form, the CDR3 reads TGTGCCATCAGTGAGACAGGGGCCAACTATGGCCACACCTTC.

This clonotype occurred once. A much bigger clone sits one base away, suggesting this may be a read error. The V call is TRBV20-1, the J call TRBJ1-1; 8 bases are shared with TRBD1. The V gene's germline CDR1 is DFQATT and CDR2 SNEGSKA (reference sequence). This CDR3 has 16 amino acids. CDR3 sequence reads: CNAPARTGRMNTEAFF. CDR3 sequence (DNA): TGCAATGCACCAGCCAGGACAGGGAGAATGAACACTGAAGCTTTCTTT.

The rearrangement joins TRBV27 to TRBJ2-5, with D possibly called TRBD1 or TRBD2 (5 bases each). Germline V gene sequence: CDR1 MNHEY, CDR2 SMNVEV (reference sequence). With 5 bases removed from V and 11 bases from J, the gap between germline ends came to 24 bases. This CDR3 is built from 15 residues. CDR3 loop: CASSLLGSGANEQYF. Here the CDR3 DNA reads TGTGCCAGCAGTCTACTGGGGTCCGGGGCCAATGAGCAGTACTTC.

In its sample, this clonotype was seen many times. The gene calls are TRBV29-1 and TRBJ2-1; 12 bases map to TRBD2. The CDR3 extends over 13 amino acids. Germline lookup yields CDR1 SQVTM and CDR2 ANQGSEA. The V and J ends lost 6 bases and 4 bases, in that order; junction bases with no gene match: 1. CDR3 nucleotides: TGCAGCGTCGGGACTAGCGGGTACAATGAGCAGTTCTTC. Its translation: CSVGTSGYNEQFF.

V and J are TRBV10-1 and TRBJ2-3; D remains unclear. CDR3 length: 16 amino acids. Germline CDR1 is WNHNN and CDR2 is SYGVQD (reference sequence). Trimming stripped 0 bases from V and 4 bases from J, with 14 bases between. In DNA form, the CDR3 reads TGCGCCAGCAGTGAGTCGAGAAGGGCAGGATCAGATACGCAGTATTTT. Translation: CASSESRRAGSDTQYF.

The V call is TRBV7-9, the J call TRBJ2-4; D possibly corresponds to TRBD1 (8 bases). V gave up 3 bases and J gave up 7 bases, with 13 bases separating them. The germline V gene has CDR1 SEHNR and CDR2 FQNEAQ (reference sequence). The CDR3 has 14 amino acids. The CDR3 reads CASSFDRGGNIQYF. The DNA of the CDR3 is TGTGCCAGCAGCTTCGACAGGGGAGGGAACATTCAGTACTTC.

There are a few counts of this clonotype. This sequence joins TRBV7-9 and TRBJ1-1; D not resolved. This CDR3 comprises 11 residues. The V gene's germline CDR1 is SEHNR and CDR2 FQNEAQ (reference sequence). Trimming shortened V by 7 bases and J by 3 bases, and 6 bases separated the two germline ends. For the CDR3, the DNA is TGTGCCAGCACGAGGGACACTGAAGCTTTCTTT. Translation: CASTRDTEAFF.

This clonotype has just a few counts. CDR3 loop: CASSQTKLEQYF. CDR3 nucleotide sequence: TGCGCCAGCAGCCAAACCAAGCTCGAGCAGTACTTC. The rearrangement uses TRBV4-1 and TRBJ2-5; D gene uncertain. The J call may not be correct, given that the DNA end is closer to TRBJ2-7. This CDR3 has 12 residues. CDR1 is MGHRA, CDR2 YSYEKL, per germline.

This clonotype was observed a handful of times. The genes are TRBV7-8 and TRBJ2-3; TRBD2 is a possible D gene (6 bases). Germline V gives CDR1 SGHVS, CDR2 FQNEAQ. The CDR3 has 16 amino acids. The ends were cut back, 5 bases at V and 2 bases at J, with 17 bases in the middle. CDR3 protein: CASSRDGGPSTDTQYF. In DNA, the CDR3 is TGTGCCAGCAGCCGAGACGGAGGGCCCTCCACAGATACGCAGTATTTT.

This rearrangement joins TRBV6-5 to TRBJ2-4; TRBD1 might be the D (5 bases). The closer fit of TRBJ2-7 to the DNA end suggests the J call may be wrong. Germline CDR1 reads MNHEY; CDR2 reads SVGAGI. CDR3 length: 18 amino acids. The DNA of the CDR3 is TGTGCCAGCAGTTGCTCGACAGCCGCGACCCGAAACCGATACGAGCAGTACTTC. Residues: CASSCSTAATRNRYEQYF.

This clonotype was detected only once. CDR3 nucleotides: TGTGCCAGCAGTGAAAGAGGACAGGGGGCCGGGGAGCTGTTTTTT. This translates into CASSERGQGAGELFF. The chain links TRBV6-1 to TRBJ2-2; 10 bases fit TRBD1. The V gene end was trimmed by 2 bases and the J gene end by 6 bases; junction bases not matched to a gene: 3. The germline gives CDR1 MNHNS, CDR2 SASEGT. The CDR3 extends over 15 amino acids.

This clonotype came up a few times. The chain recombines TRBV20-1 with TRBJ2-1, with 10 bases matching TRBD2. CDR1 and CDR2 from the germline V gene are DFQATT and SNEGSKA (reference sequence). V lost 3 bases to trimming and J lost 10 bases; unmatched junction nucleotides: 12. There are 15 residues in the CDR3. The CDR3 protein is CSARGSGGTSEEQFF. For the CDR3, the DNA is TGCAGTGCTAGGGGTAGCGGGGGGACCTCGGAAGAGCAGTTCTTC.

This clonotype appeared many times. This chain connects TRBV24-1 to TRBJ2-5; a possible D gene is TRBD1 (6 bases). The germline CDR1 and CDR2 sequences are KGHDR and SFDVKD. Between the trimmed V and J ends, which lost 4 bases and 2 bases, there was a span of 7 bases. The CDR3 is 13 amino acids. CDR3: CATSDGTQETQYF. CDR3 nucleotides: TGTGCCACCAGTGACGGGACACAAGAGACCCAGTACTTC.

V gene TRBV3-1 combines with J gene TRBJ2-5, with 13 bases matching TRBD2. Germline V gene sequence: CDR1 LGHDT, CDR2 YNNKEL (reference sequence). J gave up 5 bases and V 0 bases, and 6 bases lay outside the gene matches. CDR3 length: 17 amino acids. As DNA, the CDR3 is TGTGCCAGCAGCCAAGATCTAGTACTAGCGGGAGGGGAGACCCAGTACTTC. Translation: CASSQDLVLAGGETQYF.

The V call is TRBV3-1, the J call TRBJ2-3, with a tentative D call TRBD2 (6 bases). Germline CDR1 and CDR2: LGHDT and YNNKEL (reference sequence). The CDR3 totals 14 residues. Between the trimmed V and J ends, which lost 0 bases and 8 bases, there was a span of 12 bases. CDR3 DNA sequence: TGTGCCAGCAGCCAAGAGGCGGGGACGCGTACGCAGTATTTT. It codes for CASSQEAGTRTQYF.

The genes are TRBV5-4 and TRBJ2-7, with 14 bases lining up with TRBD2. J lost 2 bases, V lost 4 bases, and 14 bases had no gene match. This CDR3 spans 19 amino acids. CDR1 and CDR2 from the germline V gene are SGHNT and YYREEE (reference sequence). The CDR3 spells CASSGGGLAGDVIAYEQYF. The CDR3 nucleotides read TGTGCCAGCAGCGGGGGGGGACTAGCGGGAGATGTTATCGCCTACGAGCAGTACTTC.